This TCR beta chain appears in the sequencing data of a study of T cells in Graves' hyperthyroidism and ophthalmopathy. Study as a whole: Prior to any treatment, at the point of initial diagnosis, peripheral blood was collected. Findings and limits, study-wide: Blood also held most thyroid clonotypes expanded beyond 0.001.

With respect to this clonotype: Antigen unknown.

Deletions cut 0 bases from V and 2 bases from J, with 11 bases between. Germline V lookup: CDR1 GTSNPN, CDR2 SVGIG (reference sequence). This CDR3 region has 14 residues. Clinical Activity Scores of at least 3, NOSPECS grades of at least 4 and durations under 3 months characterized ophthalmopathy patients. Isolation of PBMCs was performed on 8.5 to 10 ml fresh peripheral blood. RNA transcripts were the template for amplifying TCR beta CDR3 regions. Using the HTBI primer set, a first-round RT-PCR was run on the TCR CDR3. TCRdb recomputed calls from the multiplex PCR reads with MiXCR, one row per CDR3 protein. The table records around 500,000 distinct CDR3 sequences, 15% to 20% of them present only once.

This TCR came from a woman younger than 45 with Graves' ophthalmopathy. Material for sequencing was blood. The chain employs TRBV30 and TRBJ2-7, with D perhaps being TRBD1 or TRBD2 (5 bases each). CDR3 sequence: CAWSVPGATYEQYF. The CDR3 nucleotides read TGTGCCTGGAGTGTGCCCGGGGCCACCTACGAGCAGTACTTC.